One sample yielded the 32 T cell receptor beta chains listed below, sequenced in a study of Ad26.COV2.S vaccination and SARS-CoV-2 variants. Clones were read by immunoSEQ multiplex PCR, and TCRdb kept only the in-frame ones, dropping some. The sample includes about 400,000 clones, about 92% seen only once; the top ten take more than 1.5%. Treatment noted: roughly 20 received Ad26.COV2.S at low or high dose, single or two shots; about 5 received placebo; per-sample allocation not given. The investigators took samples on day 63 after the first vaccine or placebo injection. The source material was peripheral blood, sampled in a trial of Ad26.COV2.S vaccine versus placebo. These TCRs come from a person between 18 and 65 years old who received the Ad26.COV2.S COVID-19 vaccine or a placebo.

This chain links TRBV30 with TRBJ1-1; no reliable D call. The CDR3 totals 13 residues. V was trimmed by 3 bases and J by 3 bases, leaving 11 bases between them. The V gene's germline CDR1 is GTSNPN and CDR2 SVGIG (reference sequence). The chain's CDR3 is CAWRSKTDTEAFF. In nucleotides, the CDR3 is TGTGCCTGGAGAAGTAAGACTGACACTGAAGCTTTCTTT.

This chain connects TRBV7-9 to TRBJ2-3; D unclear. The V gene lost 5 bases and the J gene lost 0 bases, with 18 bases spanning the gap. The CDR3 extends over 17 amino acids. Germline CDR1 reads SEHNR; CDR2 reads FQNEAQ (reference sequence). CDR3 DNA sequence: TGTGCCAGCAGCGATCACCGGCGGCTCTCTAGCACAGATACGCAGTATTTT. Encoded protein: CASSDHRRLSSTDTQYF. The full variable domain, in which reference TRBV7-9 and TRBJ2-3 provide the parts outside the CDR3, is DTGVSQNPRHKITKRGQNVTFRCDPISEHNRLYWYRQTLGQGPEFLTYFQNEAQLEKSRLLSDRFSAERPKGSFSTLEIQRTEQGDSAMYLCASSDHRRLSSTDTQYFGPGTRLTVL.

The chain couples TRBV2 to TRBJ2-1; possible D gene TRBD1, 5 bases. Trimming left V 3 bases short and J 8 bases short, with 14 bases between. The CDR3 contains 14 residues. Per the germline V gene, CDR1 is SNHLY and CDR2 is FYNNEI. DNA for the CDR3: TGTGCCAGCAGTGACATGACAGAGCTCGATGAGCAGTTCTTC. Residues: CASSDMTELDEQFF.

The CDR3 nucleotides read TGTGCCAGCAGCTTGGGGGGGTATTTAGGCCCGAGCAACACTGAAGCTTTCTTT. The encoded protein is CASSLGGYLGPSNTEAFF. V is TRBV11-2 and J is TRBJ1-1, with D perhaps TRBD1 (5 bases). The V end was cut by 3 bases, the J end by 2 bases, with 22 bases between. The CDR3 spans 18 residues. Germline V gene lookup returns CDR1 SGHAT and CDR2 FQNNGV.

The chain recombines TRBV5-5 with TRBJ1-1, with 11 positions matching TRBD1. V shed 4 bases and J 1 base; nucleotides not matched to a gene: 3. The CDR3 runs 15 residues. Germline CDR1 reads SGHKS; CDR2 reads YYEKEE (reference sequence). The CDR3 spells CASSGQGAGNTEAFF. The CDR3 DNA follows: TGTGCCAGCAGCGGACAGGGGGCGGGGAACACTGAAGCTTTCTTT.

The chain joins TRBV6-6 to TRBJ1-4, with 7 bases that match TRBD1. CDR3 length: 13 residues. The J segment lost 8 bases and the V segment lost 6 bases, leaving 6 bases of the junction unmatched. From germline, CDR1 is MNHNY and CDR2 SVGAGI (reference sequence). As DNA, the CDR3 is TGTGCCAGCAGCCTAGACAGGGAGGAAAAACTGTTTTTT. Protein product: CASSLDREEKLFF.

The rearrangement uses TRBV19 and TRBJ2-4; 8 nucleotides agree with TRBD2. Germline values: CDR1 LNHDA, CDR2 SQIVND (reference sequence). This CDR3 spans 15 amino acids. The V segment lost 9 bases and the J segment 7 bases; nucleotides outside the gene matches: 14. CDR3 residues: CASTTSGGRRNIQYF. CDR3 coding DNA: TGTGCCAGCACCACCTCGGGGGGGCGAAGGAACATTCAGTACTTC.

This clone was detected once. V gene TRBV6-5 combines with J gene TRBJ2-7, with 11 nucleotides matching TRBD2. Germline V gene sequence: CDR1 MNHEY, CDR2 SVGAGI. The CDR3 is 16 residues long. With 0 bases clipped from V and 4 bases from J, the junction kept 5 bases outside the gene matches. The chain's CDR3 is CASSYSIAGGVYEQYF. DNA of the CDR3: TGTGCCAGCAGTTACTCGATAGCGGGGGGGGTTTACGAGCAGTACTTC.

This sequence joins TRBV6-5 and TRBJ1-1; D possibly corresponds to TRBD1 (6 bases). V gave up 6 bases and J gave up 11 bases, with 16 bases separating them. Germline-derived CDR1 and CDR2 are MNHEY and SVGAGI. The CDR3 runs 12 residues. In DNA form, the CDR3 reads TGTGCCAGCAGCCAAGACGACAGGATTGCTTTCTTT. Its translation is CASSQDDRIAFF.

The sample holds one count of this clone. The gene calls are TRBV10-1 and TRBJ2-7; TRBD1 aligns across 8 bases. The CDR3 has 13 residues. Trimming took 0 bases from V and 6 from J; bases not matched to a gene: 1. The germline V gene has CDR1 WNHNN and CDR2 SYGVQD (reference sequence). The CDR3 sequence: CASSESTGAEQYF. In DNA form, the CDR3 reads TGCGCCAGCAGTGAGTCGACAGGGGCCGAGCAGTACTTC.

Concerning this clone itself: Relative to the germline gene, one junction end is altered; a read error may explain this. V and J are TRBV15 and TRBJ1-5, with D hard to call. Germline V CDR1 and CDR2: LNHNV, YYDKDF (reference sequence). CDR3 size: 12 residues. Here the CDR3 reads CATSRSNQPQHF. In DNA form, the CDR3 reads TGTGCCACCAGCAGAAGCAACCAGCCCCAGCATTTT.

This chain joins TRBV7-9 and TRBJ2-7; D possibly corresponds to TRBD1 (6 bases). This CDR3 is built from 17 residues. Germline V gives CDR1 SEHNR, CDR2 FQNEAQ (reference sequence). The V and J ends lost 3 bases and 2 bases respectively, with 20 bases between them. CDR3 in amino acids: CASSFVGGLELPYEQYF. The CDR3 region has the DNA TGTGCCAGCAGCTTTGTAGGGGGATTAGAGCTCCCCTACGAGCAGTACTTC.

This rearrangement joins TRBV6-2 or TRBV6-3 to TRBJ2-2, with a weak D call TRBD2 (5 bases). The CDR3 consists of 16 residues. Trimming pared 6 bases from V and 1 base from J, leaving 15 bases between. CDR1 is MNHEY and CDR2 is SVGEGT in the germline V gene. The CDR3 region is CASSRTGIQNTGELFF. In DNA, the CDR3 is TGTGCCAGCAGCCGCACCGGGATACAGAACACCGGGGAGCTGTTTTTT.

CDR3: CASSKGNTPPGTDTQYF. CDR3 bases: TGTGCCAGCAGCAAAGGAAACACCCCGCCGGGCACAGATACGCAGTATTTT. The rearrangement joins TRBV21-1 to TRBJ2-3. TRBV21-1 is a pseudogene. CDR3 length: 17 amino acids.

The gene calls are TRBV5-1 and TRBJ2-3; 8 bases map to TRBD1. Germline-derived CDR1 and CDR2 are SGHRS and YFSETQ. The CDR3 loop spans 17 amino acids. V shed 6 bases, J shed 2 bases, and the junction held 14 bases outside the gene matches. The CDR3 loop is CASTSGGARINTDTQYF. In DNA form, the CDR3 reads TGCGCCAGCACCTCAGGGGGCGCGCGGATTAACACAGATACGCAGTATTTT. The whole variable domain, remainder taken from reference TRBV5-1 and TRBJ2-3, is KAGVTQTPRYLIKTRGQQVTLSCSPISGHRSVSWYQQTPGQGLQFLFEYFSETQRNKGNFPGRFSGRQFSNSRSEMNVSTLELGDSALYLCASTSGGARINTDTQYFGPGTRLTVL.

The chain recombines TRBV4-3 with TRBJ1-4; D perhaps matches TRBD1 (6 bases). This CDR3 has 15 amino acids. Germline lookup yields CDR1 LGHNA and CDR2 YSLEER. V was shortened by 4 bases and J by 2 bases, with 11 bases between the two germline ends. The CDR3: CASSPGGGTNEKLFF. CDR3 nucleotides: TGCGCCAGCAGCCCCGGAGGGGGGACTAATGAAAAACTGTTTTTT.

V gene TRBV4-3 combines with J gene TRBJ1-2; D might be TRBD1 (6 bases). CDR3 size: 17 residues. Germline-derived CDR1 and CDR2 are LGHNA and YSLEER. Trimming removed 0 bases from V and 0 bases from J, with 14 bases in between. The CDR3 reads CASSQDNRDTANYGYTF. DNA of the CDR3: TGCGCCAGCAGCCAAGATAATAGGGACACCGCTAACTATGGCTACACCTTC.

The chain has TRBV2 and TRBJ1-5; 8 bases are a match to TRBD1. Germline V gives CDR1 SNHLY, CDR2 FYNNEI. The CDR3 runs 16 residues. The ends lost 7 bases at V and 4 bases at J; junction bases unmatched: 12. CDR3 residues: CASNDRGGSTNQPQHF. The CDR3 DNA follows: TGTGCCAGCAACGACAGGGGAGGTTCTACTAATCAGCCCCAGCATTTT.

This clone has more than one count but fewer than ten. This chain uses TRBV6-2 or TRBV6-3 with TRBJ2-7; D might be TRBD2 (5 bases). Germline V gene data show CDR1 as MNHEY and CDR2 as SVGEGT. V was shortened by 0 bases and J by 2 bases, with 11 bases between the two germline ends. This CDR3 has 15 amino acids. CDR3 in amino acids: CASSYSRASAYEQYF. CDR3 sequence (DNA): TGTGCCAGCAGTTACTCGAGGGCTTCTGCCTACGAGCAGTACTTC.

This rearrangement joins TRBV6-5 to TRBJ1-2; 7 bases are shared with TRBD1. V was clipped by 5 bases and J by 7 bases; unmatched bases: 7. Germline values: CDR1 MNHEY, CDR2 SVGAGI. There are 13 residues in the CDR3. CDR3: CASSHKQGFGYTF. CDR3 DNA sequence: TGTGCCAGCAGTCACAAACAGGGGTTTGGCTACACCTTC.

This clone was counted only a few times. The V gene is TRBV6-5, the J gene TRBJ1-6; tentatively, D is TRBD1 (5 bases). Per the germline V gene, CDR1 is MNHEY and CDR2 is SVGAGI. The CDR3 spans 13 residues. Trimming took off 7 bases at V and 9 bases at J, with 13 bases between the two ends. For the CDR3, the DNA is TGTGCCAGCACTCAAAGGGGATTTTCACCCCTCCACTTT. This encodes CASTQRGFSPLHF.

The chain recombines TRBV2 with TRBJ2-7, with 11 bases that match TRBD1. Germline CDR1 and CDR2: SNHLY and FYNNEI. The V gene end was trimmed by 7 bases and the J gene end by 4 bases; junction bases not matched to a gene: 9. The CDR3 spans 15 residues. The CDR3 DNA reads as TGTGCCAGCATACGTGGGACAGGGGGACCTTACGAGCAGTACTTC. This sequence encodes CASIRGTGGPYEQYF.

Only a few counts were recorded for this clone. The CDR3 loop is CASSFQSQPQHF. As DNA, the CDR3 is TGTGCCAGCAGTTTTCAAAGCCAGCCCCAGCATTTT. V and J are TRBV27 and TRBJ1-5; no definite D call. Germline V gives CDR1 MNHEY, CDR2 SMNVEV (reference sequence). Trimming took 3 bases from V and 7 from J, leaving 7 bases between them. CDR3 length equals 12 residues.

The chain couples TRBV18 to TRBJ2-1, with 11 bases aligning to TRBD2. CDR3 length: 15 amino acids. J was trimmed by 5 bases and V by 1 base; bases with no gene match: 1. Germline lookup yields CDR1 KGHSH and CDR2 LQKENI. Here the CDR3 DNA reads TGTGCCAGCTCACCACTACTAGCGGGGGACAATGAGCAGTTCTTC. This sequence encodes CASSPLLAGDNEQFF.

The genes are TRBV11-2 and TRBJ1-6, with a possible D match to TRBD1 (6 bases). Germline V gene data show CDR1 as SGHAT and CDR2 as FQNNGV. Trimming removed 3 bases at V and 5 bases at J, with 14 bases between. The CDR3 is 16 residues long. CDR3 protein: CASSFRGVLDNSPLHF. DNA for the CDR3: TGTGCCAGCAGCTTTAGGGGGGTGCTGGATAATTCACCCCTCCACTTT.

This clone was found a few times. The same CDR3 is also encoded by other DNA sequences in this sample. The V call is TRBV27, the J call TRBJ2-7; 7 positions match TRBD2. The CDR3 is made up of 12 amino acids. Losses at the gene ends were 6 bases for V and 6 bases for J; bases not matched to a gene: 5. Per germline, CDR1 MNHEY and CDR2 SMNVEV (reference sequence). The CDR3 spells CASSRTRGEQYF. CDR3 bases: TGTGCCAGCAGCAGGACTAGGGGCGAGCAGTACTTC.

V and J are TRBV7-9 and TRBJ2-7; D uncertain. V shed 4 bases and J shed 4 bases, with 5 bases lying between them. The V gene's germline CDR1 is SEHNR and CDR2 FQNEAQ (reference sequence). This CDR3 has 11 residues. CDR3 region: CASSYNYEQYF. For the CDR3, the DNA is TGTGCCAGCAGCTACAATTACGAGCAGTACTTC. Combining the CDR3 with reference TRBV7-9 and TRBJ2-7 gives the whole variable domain DTGVSQNPRHKITKRGQNVTFRCDPISEHNRLYWYRQTLGQGPEFLTYFQNEAQLEKSRLLSDRFSAERPKGSFSTLEIQRTEQGDSAMYLCASSYNYEQYFGPGTRLTVT.

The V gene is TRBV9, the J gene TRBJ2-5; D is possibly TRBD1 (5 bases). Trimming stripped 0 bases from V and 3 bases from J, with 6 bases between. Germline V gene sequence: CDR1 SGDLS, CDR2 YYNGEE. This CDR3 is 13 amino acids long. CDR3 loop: CASSVGGKETQYF. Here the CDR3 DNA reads TGTGCCAGCAGCGTAGGGGGCAAAGAGACCCAGTACTTC.

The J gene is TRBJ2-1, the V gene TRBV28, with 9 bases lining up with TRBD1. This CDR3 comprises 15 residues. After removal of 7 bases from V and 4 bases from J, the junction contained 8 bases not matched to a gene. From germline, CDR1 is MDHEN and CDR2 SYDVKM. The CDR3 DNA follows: TGTGCCAGCACCCCCGGGACAGGGAGATACAATGAGCAGTTCTTC. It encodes CASTPGTGRYNEQFF.

CDR3 residues: CAWTSGIGAKNIQYF. CDR3 coding DNA: TGTGCCTGGACTTCGGGGATTGGGGCCAAAAACATTCAGTACTTC. V gene TRBV30 combines with J gene TRBJ2-4, with a possible D match to TRBD2 (5 bases). Germline CDR1 is GTSNPN and CDR2 is SVGIG (reference sequence). CDR3 length equals 15 residues. V shed 4 bases and J shed 1 base, with 14 bases lying between them.

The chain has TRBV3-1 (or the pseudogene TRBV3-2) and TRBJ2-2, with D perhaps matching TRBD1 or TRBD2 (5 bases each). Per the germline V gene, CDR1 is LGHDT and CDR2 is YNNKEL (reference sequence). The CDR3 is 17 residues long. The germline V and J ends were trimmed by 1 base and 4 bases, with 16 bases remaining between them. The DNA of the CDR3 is TGTGCCAGCAGCCAAGTCGCCGGGACGGTGGGCACCGGGGAGCTGTTTTTT. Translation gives CASSQVAGTVGTGELFF.

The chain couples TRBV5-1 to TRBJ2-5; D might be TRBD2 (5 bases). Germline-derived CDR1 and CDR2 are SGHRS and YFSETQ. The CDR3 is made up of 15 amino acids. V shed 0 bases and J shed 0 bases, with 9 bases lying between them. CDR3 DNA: TGCGCCAGCAGCTTGGATGCCGGGAACCAAGAGACCCAGTACTTC. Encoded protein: CASSLDAGNQETQYF.